The rows below give T cell receptor beta chains drawn from one sample of a study of blood T cell repertoires in COVID-19. The assay was immunoSEQ multiplex PCR, and TCRdb's table has in-frame clones only and misses some. The sample lists 270,000 or so clones; roughly 90% were seen once. Sequencing was carried out using peripheral blood. These receptors came from a man aged 40-50 years with acute or convalescent COVID-19. Both conserved end residues are part of each CDR3. The D gene is left open where the match is weak. Rows give clone size only sometimes, using once, few, many, or a class for an expanded clone.

V,J,length,D,size,CDR3,DNA
TRBV25-1,TRBJ1-1,12,-,-,CASALGNTEAFF,TGTGCCAGCGCCCTAGGGAACACTGAAGCTTTCTTT
TRBV3-1/TRBV3-2,TRBJ2-7,15,-,-,CASSQESQVWYEQYF,TGTGCCAGCAGCCAAGAAAGCCAAGTCTGGTACGAGCAGTACTTC
TRBV30,TRBJ1-5,14,-,few,CAWSVRGSWGPQHF,TGTGCCTGGAGTGTACGAGGGTCGTGGGGGCCCCAGCATTTT
TRBV6-5,TRBJ1-6,14,TRBD1,-,CASRRTGNNSPLHF,TGTGCCAGCAGAAGGACAGGGAATAATTCACCCCTCCACTTT
TRBV6-5,TRBJ1-2,15,TRBD1,-,CASSSWGDRGYGYTF,TGTGCCAGCAGTTCATGGGGGGACAGGGGCTATGGCTACACCTTC
TRBV5-1,TRBJ1-1,16,-,-,CASSRFIGGTPTEAFF,TGCGCCAGCAGCAGATTTATCGGAGGGACCCCCACTGAAGCTTTCTTT
TRBV30,TRBJ1-4,14,TRBD1,once,CAWAPGQGARPPFF,TGTGCCTGGGCCCCGGGACAGGGGGCGCGACCACCATTTTTT
TRBV5-1,TRBJ2-7,14,-,-,CASSWALGSYEQYF,TGCGCCAGCAGCTGGGCCCTCGGATCCTACGAGCAGTACTTC
TRBV7-3,TRBJ1-2,14,TRBD1,-,CASSLRDRDGGYTF,TGTGCCAGCAGCTTAAGGGACAGGGACGGTGGCTACACCTTC
TRBV5-1,TRBJ1-2,13,-,-,CASSLEAAYGYTF,TGCGCCAGCAGCTTGGAGGCAGCGTATGGCTACACCTTC
TRBV10-3,TRBJ1-5,18,TRBD1,-,CAISDPGQGPSGFQPQHF,TGTGCCATCAGTGATCCGGGACAGGGGCCCTCTGGGTTTCAGCCCCAGCATTTT
TRBV2,TRBJ1-2,14,-,-,CASSETGLFDGYTF,TGTGCCAGCAGTGAGACAGGTCTTTTTGATGGCTACACCTTC
TRBV7-2,TRBJ2-3,17,TRBD1,-,CASSLRIRQGGTDTQYF,TGTGCCAGCAGCCTTCGAATCCGACAGGGGGGCACAGATACGCAGTATTTT
TRBV5-6,TRBJ1-6,13,-,-,CASSTGRDSPLHF,TGTGCCAGCAGTACAGGGCGCGATTCACCCCTCCACTTT
TRBV11-2,TRBJ1-5,14,-,-,CASSLGAGWQPQHF,TGTGCCAGCAGCTTAGGGGCGGGTTGGCAGCCCCAGCATTTT
TRBV19,TRBJ1-1,14,-,-,CASKTGMMNTEAFF,TGTGCCAGTAAAACAGGGATGATGAACACTGAAGCTTTCTTT
TRBV7-2,TRBJ2-7,14,TRBD1,-,CASSMRQGSYEQYF,TGTGCCAGCAGCATGAGACAGGGCTCCTACGAGCAGTACTTC
TRBV6-1,TRBJ2-7,15,TRBD1,-,CASTPGTGYSYEQYF,TGTGCCAGCACCCCCGGGACAGGGTACTCCTACGAGCAGTACTTC
TRBV2,TRBJ2-4,14,-,-,CASRDSRAKNIQYF,TGTGCCAGCAGGGACAGTCGGGCCAAAAACATTCAGTACTTC
TRBV19,TRBJ2-1,15,-,-,CASSVRTASWGEQFF,TGTGCCAGTAGTGTCCGGACAGCGTCATGGGGTGAGCAGTTCTTC
TRBV10-2,TRBJ1-4,15,-,-,CASSDGIPGGEKLFF,TGCGCCAGCAGTGACGGTATCCCGGGGGGAGAAAAACTGTTTTTT
TRBV13,TRBJ2-1,13,-,-,CASSLKRPNEQFF,TGTGCCAGCAGCTTAAAGCGGCCCAATGAGCAGTTCTTC
TRBV7-9,TRBJ2-7,15,TRBD2,-,CASSPAGLAGDEQYF,TGTGCCAGCAGCCCCGCCGGACTAGCGGGGGACGAGCAGTACTTC
TRBV5-4,TRBJ1-2,15,-,-,CASSSGQTVNYGYTF,TGTGCCAGCAGCTCCGGACAGACAGTAAACTATGGCTACACCTTC
TRBV2,TRBJ2-7,17,TRBD2,few,CASSEGSWAVGGDEQYF,TGTGCCAGCAGTGAAGGTTCGTGGGCAGTGGGAGGGGACGAGCAGTACTTC
TRBV14,TRBJ2-3,14,TRBD1,once,CASSQWQGADTQYF,TGTGCCAGCAGCCAATGGCAGGGGGCAGATACGCAGTATTTT
TRBV29-1,TRBJ2-7,13,TRBD1,-,CSVVKAGGGEQYF,TGCAGCGTTGTCAAGGCAGGGGGCGGCGAGCAGTACTTC
TRBV6-1,TRBJ1-1,13,-,-,CASSELGNTEAFF,TGTGCCAGCAGTGAACTAGGGAACACTGAAGCTTTCTTT
TRBV5-6,TRBJ2-7,14,TRBD2,-,CASSHSGGDYEQYF,TGTGCCAGCAGCCATAGCGGGGGGGACTACGAGCAGTACTTC
TRBV6-2/TRBV6-3,TRBJ2-1,13,-,once,CASSGSEGSEQFF,TGTGCCAGCAGTGGTTCGGAGGGGTCTGAGCAGTTCTTC